One and the same sample provided the 25 T cell receptor beta chains below, sequenced in a study of T-cell reconstitution after alpha-beta-depleted transplantation in children. This sample's TCRbeta library carried unique molecular identifier barcodes. TCRdb used MiXCR to reprocess the PCR reads, holding one entry per CDR3 protein. The table lists about 980,000 distinct CDR3 sequences, roughly 29% of them singletons. The source was PBMCs, mostly from graft donor cells, collected 360 days after TCRalphabeta/CD19-depleted stem cell transplant. The origin of the receptors is a boy in the first two years of life who had a stem cell transplant for SCID, so the T cells may come from the graft donor.

To note about this clonotype: One end of the junction varies from germline; a read error may be responsible. The chain is built from TRBV4-1 and TRBJ2-1, with D uncertain. CDR3 size: 13 residues. The germline V gene has CDR1 MGHRA and CDR2 YSYEKL. This CDR3 reads CASSRTVYDEQFF. The CDR3 nucleotides read TGCGCCAGCAGTCGGACGGTCTACGATGAGCAGTTCTTC.

This clonotype was found a few times. V usage is TRBV2 and J usage is TRBJ2-1; 10 bases line up with TRBD2. CDR1 and CDR2 from the germline V gene are SNHLY and FYNNEI. Trimming cost V 2 bases and J 7 bases; bases outside gene matches: 8. The CDR3 extends over 16 amino acids. The CDR3 DNA reads as TGTGCCAGCAGTGAATCCGGAGCGGGGGGGCAGAATGAGCAGTTCTTC. Translation: CASSESGAGGQNEQFF.

This chain joins TRBV5-1 and TRBJ2-1; D is unresolved. Germline V gene lookup returns CDR1 SGHRS and CDR2 YFSETQ. The V gene lost 7 bases and the J gene lost 4 bases, with 12 bases spanning the gap. The CDR3 extends over 13 amino acids. CDR3 bases: TGCGCCAGCGCAGAGCCCATATACAATGAGCAGTTCTTC. Its translation is CASAEPIYNEQFF.

There are a few counts of this clonotype. This chain uses TRBV12-3 or TRBV12-4 with TRBJ1-5; D remains unclear. The CDR3 is made up of 13 amino acids. V was pared by 7 bases and J by 4 bases, with 11 bases between. The CDR3 DNA reads TGTGCCAGCACCAGGCACAGTAATCAGCCCCAGCATTTT. Translated: CASTRHSNQPQHF.

The chain recombines TRBV29-1 with TRBJ2-3; TRBD1 might be the D (5 bases). Trimming pared 1 base from V and 6 bases from J, leaving 14 bases between. CDR1 is SQVTM, CDR2 ANQGSEA, per germline. The CDR3 runs 14 residues. Written as DNA, the CDR3 is TGCAGCGTTGAAGGGCCAGGGCTGGGGGATACGCAGTATTTT. Its protein is CSVEGPGLGDTQYF.

The CDR3 DNA reads as TGCAGTGCCACTTCTGCAGGGTTCTCTGGAAACACCATATATTTT. Its translation is CSATSAGFSGNTIYF. J is TRBJ1-3 and V is TRBV20-1; the D gene is possibly TRBD1 (5 bases). The germline V and J ends were trimmed by 6 bases and 0 bases, with 15 bases remaining between them. CDR1 is DFQATT, CDR2 SNEGSKA, per germline (reference sequence). The CDR3 is 15 residues long.

The rearrangement links TRBV12-3 or TRBV12-4 to TRBJ2-7, with D possibly being TRBD1 or TRBD2 (5 bases each). The length of the CDR3 is 18 residues. The germline V and J ends were trimmed by 3 bases and 4 bases, with 25 bases remaining between them. The CDR3 DNA is TGTGCCAGCAGTTTTGGCCGCATGGGGGACGGTCGAGTTTACGAGCAGTACTTC. Amino acid sequence: CASSFGRMGDGRVYEQYF.

This clonotype was counted a single time. A read error may account for a junction end that differs from germline. V and J are TRBV30 and TRBJ2-1; weak D call: TRBD1 (7 bases). Per germline, CDR1 GTSNPN and CDR2 SVGIG (reference sequence). The CDR3 is made up of 15 amino acids. The CDR3 region is CAWSGRLVTGTEQLF. For the CDR3, the DNA is TGTGCCTGGAGTGGGCGCCTAGTGACAGGGACTGAGCAGTTGTTC.

In this sample, this clonotype turned up a few times. The V call is TRBV19, the J call TRBJ2-3; TRBD1 matches 9 bases. CDR1 and CDR2 from the germline V gene are LNHDA and SQIVND (reference sequence). CDR3 size: 16 residues. V lost 4 bases, J lost 0 bases, and 5 bases stayed unmatched. The CDR3 sequence: CASSTKQGASTDTQYF. The CDR3, as DNA: TGTGCCAGTAGTACCAAACAGGGGGCGAGCACAGATACGCAGTATTTT.

This chain links TRBV7-9 with TRBJ2-5, with 7 bases lining up with TRBD1. The J segment lost 6 bases and the V segment lost 5 bases, leaving 9 bases of the junction unmatched. Germline CDR1 reads SEHNR; CDR2 reads FQNEAQ (reference sequence). The length of the CDR3 is 14 residues. The CDR3 DNA is TGTGCCAGCAGCCCGAAACAGGGGTGGAAGACCCAGTACTTC. This translates into CASSPKQGWKTQYF.

In its sample, this clonotype was seen a few times. The V call is TRBV20-1, the J call TRBJ2-5; tentatively, D is TRBD1 or TRBD2 (5 bases each). The germline V and J ends were trimmed by 6 bases and 4 bases, with 18 bases remaining between them. The CDR3 runs to 14 residues. Germline loops: CDR1 DFQATT, CDR2 SNEGSKA (reference sequence). CDR3 sequence reads: CSAPPRGLGETQYF. The CDR3 DNA reads TGCAGTGCCCCCCCGAGGGGCCTAGGAGAGACCCAGTACTTC.

The rearrangement uses TRBV7-9 and TRBJ2-2; perhaps D is TRBD1 or TRBD2 (5 bases each). The CDR3 has 15 amino acids. The V end was cut by 5 bases, the J end by 4 bases, with 14 bases between. The germline V gene has CDR1 SEHNR and CDR2 FQNEAQ (reference sequence). The CDR3 sequence: CASSLPGTPTGELFF. For the CDR3, the DNA is TGTGCCAGCAGCCTCCCCGGGACCCCCACCGGGGAGCTGTTTTTT.

This sequence joins TRBV12-3 or TRBV12-4 and TRBJ2-1, with a possible D match to TRBD2 (6 bases). This CDR3 has 13 residues. V shed 4 bases and J shed 3 bases, with 7 bases lying between them. CDR3 sequence (DNA): TGTGCCAGCAGTTCGGGGGTCTACAATGAGCAGTTCTTC. Translation gives CASSSGVYNEQFF.

This chain joins TRBV27 and TRBJ1-4; D may be TRBD1 (6 bases). Trimming left V 4 bases short and J 7 bases short, with 16 bases between. This CDR3 spans 15 amino acids. Germline V gene lookup returns CDR1 MNHEY and CDR2 SMNVEV (reference sequence). Here the CDR3 DNA reads TGTGCCAGCAGTTCTCAGCCCGGGGGGGCTGAAAAACTGTTTTTT. This codes for CASSSQPGGAEKLFF.

This clonotype was observed a few times. The chain uses TRBV5-1 and TRBJ2-3; 10 nucleotides line up with TRBD2. CDR1 and CDR2 from the germline V gene are SGHRS and YFSETQ. Unmatched junction bases numbered 3, after V lost 2 bases and J lost 3 bases. The CDR3 is 15 residues long. The CDR3 nucleotides read TGCGCCAGCAGCTTTACTAGCGGGGTTACAGATACGCAGTATTTT. Translation gives CASSFTSGVTDTQYF.

V gene TRBV9 combines with J gene TRBJ2-2; tentative D call: TRBD1 (6 bases). Germline CDR1 is SGDLS and CDR2 is YYNGEE. The CDR3 totals 15 residues. Trimming took 2 bases from V and 3 from J, leaving 11 bases between them. The CDR3 sequence: CASSVGTRDTGELFF. The CDR3 region has the DNA TGTGCCAGCAGCGTGGGGACAAGAGACACCGGGGAGCTGTTTTTT.

V is TRBV5-1 and J is TRBJ2-3, with TRBD1 as a possible D gene (6 bases). V was cut by 0 bases and J by 2 bases, with 16 bases left in between. Germline-derived CDR1 and CDR2 are SGHRS and YFSETQ. CDR3 length: 17 residues. The CDR3 is CASSLEVIQGPTDTQYF. The CDR3, as DNA: TGCGCCAGCAGCTTGGAAGTCATACAGGGCCCCACAGATACGCAGTATTTT.

This rearrangement joins TRBV5-1 to TRBJ2-3; no reliable D call. Germline V gives CDR1 SGHRS, CDR2 YFSETQ. V was clipped by 0 bases and J by 10 bases, with 15 bases between them. The CDR3 loop spans 14 amino acids. CDR3 in DNA: TGCGCCAGCAGCTTGGGAGCCCGGGCGGACCCGCAGTATTTT. It encodes CASSLGARADPQYF.

Worth noting for this clonotype: Germline is not matched at one junction end, which may reflect a read error. The chain employs TRBV5-5 and TRBJ1-2, with 9 positions matching TRBD1. Looked up from germline, CDR1 is SGHKS and CDR2 is YYEKEE (reference sequence). CDR3 size: 14 residues. The chain's CDR3 is CASTLDRGIYGYTF. CDR3 nucleotides: TGTGCCAGCACCTTGGACAGGGGCATCTATGGCTACACCTTC.

This clonotype turned up a few times. V gene TRBV6-2 or TRBV6-3 combines with J gene TRBJ2-7; D call uncertain. The germline CDR1 and CDR2 sequences are MNHEY and SVGEGT. With 8 bases removed from V and 7 bases from J, the gap between germline ends came to 18 bases. The CDR3 has 13 amino acids. CDR3 loop: CASLSDPLGEQYF. The CDR3 DNA is TGTGCCAGCCTGTCGGACCCCCTGGGTGAGCAGTACTTC.

This clonotype appeared a few times. This chain joins TRBV28 and TRBJ2-2, with 10 positions matching TRBD1. Germline assignment: CDR1 MDHEN and CDR2 SYDVKM. Trimming cost V 6 bases and J 3 bases; bases outside gene matches: 16. This CDR3 has 19 amino acids. CDR3 sequence reads: CASSSHLVRDRGYTGELFF. The CDR3 bases are TGTGCCAGCAGCTCCCATCTCGTCCGGGACAGGGGTTACACCGGGGAGCTGTTTTTT. The variable domain in full, with the rest retrieved from reference TRBV28 and TRBJ2-2, is DVKVTQSSRYLVKRTGEKVFLECVQDMDHENMFWYRQDPGLGLRLIYFSYDVKMKEKGDIPEGYSVSREKKERFSLILESASTNQTSMYLCASSSHLVRDRGYTGELFFGEGSRLTVL.

The chain carries TRBV29-1 and TRBJ1-1, with 8 bases fitting TRBD1. The CDR3 spans 16 residues. Germline V gives CDR1 SQVTM, CDR2 ANQGSEA. After removal of 1 base from V and 3 bases from J, the junction contained 10 bases not matched to a gene. The CDR3 spells CSVEVPGQDFYTEAFF. The CDR3, as DNA: TGCAGCGTTGAAGTTCCGGGACAGGACTTCTACACTGAAGCTTTCTTT.

The genes are TRBV7-9 and TRBJ1-1, with TRBD1 as a possible D gene (5 bases). The CDR3 sequence is 13 residues long. The V gene lost 8 bases and the J gene lost 2 bases, with 12 bases spanning the gap. Germline V gene sequence: CDR1 SEHNR, CDR2 FQNEAQ (reference sequence). CDR3 protein: CASGRQLNTEAFF. The CDR3 DNA follows: TGTGCCAGCGGGAGACAGCTAAACACTGAAGCTTTCTTT.

This clonotype was found a few times. The chain links TRBV20-1 to TRBJ2-3; possible D gene TRBD2, 5 bases. This CDR3 has 15 amino acids. Germline assignment: CDR1 DFQATT and CDR2 SNEGSKA (reference sequence). Trimming took off 4 bases at V and 1 base at J, with 15 bases between the two ends. CDR3 residues: CSATKDWVGTDTQYF. CDR3 sequence (DNA): TGCAGTGCTACTAAGGACTGGGTGGGCACAGATACGCAGTATTTT.

This chain connects TRBV19 to TRBJ2-1; TRBD2 matches 9 bases. Losses at the gene ends were 3 bases for V and 7 bases for J; bases not matched to a gene: 4. Per germline, CDR1 LNHDA and CDR2 SQIVND (reference sequence). The CDR3 length is 14 residues. The CDR3 is CASSIQRGVNEQFF. CDR3 bases: TGTGCCAGTAGTATCCAGCGGGGGGTTAATGAGCAGTTCTTC.